This T cell receptor beta chain emerged from a study of cytomegalovirus exposure and HLA in healthy donors. CDR3 length: 18 amino acids. V lost 3 bases, J lost 2 bases, and 22 bases lay in between. The V gene's germline CDR1 is SGDLS and CDR2 YYNGEE. The protocol was immunoSEQ multiplex PCR, while the TCRdb copy is restricted to in-frame clones and leaves out a portion. The repertoire holds about 98,000 clones, with around 88% as singletons. The rearrangement joins TRBV9 to TRBJ2-3, with D tentatively TRBD1 (7 bases). Material for sequencing was PBMCs. This receptor was identified in a woman in her twenties or thirties in good health and CMV-seronegative. CDR3 nucleotide sequence: TGTGCCAGCAGCGCCGGAGGAGGGGGACAGCGATACACAGATACGCAGTATTTT. Its protein is CASSAGGGGQRYTDTQYF.